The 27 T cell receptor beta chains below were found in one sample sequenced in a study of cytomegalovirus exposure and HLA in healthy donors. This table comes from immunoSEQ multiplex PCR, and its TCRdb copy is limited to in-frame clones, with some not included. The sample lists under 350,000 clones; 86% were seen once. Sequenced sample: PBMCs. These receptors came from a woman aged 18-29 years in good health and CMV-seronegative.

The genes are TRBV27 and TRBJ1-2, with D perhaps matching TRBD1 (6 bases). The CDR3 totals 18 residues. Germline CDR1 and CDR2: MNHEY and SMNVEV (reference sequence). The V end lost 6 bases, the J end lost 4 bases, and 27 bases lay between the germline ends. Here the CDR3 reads CASSPPPGAPPRSYGYTF. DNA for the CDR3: TGTGCCAGCAGCCCGCCCCCAGGGGCGCCCCCCCGGTCCTATGGCTACACCTTC.

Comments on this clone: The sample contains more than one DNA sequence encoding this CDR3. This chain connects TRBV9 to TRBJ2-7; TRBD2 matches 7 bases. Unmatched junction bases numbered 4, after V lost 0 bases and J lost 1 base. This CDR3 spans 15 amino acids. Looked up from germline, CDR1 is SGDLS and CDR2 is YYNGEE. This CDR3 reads CASSVGASGSYEQYF. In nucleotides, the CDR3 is TGTGCCAGCAGCGTAGGTGCTAGCGGTTCCTACGAGCAGTACTTC.

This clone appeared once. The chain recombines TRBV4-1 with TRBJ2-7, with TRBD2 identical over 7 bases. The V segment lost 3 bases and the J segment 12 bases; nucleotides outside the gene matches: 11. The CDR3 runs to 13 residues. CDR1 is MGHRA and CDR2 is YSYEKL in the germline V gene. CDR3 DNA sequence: TGCGCCAGCAGCCAGAGAGGTGGCGGGAGTCTGTACTTC. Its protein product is CASSQRGGGSLYF.

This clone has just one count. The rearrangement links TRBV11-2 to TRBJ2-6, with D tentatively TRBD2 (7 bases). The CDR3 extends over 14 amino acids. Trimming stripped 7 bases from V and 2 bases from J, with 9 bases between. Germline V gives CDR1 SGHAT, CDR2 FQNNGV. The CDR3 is CASKGGTGANVLTF. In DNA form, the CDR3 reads TGTGCCAGCAAGGGGGGGACTGGGGCCAACGTCCTGACTTTC.

CDR3 DNA sequence: TGTGCCAGCAGCTCTCCCGCCAGGGGGAAGGACTATGGCTACACCTTC. It encodes CASSSPARGKDYGYTF. The chain combines TRBV7-9 with TRBJ1-2; 7 bases are a match to TRBD1. The CDR3 spans 16 residues. Germline lookup yields CDR1 SEHNR and CDR2 FQNEAQ (reference sequence). V was pared by 4 bases and J by 3 bases, with 11 bases of the junction left unmatched.

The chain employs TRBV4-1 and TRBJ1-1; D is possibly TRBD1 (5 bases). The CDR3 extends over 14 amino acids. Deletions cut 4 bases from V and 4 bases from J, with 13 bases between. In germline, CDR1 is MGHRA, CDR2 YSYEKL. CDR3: CASSLRTGGTEAFF. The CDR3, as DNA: TGCGCCAGCAGCCTTCGGACGGGGGGCACTGAAGCTTTCTTT.

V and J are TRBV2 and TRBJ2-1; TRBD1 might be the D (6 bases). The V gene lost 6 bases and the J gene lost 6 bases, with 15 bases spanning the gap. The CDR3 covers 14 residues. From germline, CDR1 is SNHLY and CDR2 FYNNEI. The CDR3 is CASRVQGWLNEQFF. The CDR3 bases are TGTGCCAGCAGGGTTCAGGGGTGGCTCAATGAGCAGTTCTTC.

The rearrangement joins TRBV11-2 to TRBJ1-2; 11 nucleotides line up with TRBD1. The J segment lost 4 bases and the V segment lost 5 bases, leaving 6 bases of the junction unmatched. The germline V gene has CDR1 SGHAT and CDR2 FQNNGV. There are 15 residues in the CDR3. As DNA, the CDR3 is TGTGCCAGCAGCAGCGCGGGACAGGGGGTCTATGGCTACACCTTC. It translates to CASSSAGQGVYGYTF.

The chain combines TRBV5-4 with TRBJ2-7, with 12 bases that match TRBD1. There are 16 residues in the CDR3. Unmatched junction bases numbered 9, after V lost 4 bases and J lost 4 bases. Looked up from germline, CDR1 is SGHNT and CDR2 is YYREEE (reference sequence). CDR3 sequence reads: CASSLTRDRGRYEQYF. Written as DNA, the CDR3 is TGTGCCAGCAGCCTCACCCGGGACAGGGGGCGATACGAGCAGTACTTC.

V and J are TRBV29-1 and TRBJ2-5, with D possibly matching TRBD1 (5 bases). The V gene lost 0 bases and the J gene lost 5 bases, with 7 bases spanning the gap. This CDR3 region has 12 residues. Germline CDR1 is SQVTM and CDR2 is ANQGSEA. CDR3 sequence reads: CSVEEPGETQYF. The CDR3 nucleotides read TGCAGCGTTGAAGAGCCAGGGGAGACCCAGTACTTC.

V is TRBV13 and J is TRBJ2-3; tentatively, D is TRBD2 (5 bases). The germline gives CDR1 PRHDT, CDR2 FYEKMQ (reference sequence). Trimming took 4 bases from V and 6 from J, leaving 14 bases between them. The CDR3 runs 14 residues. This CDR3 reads CASSWGAASDTQYF. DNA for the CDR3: TGTGCCAGCAGCTGGGGAGCGGCCAGCGATACGCAGTATTTT.

The CDR3 nucleotides read TGTGCCAGCAGCGAGTTGGGACAGCCCAATCAGCCCCAGCATTTT. This sequence encodes CASSELGQPNQPQHF. The V gene is TRBV5-6, the J gene TRBJ1-5; 7 bases fit TRBD1. The germline V gene encodes CDR1 SGHDT and CDR2 YYEEEE. Trimming took 4 bases from V and 3 from J; bases not matched to a gene: 7. There are 15 residues in the CDR3.

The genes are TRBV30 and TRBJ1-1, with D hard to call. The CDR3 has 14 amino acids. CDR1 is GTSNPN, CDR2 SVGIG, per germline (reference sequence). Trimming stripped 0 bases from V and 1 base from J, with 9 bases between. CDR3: CAWSVRRQNTEAFF. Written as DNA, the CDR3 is TGTGCCTGGAGTGTACGTCGACAGAACACTGAAGCTTTCTTT.

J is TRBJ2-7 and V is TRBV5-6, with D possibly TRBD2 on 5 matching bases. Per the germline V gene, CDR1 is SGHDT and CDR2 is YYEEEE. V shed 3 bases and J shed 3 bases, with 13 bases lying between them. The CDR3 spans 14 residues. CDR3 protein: CASSSIDYLYEQYF. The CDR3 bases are TGTGCCAGCAGCTCAATCGACTATCTCTACGAGCAGTACTTC.

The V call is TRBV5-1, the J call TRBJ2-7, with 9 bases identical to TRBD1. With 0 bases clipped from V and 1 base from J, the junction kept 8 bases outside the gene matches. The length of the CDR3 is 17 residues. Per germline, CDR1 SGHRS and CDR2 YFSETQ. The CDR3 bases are TGCGCCAGCAGCTTGGGTCCCCGGGACAGGGCATCCTACGAGCAGTACTTC. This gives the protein CASSLGPRDRASYEQYF.

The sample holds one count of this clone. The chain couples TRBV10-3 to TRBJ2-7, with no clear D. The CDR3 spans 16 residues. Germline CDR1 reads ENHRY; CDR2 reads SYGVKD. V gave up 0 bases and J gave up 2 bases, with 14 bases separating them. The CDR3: CAISESISTRPYEQYF. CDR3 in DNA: TGTGCCATCAGTGAGTCAATCTCGACGAGGCCCTACGAGCAGTACTTC.

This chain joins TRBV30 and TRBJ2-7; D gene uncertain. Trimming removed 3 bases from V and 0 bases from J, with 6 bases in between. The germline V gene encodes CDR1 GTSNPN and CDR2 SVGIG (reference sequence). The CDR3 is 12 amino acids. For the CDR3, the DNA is TGTGCCTGGAGGGAGTACTCCTACGAGCAGTACTTC. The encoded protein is CAWREYSYEQYF.

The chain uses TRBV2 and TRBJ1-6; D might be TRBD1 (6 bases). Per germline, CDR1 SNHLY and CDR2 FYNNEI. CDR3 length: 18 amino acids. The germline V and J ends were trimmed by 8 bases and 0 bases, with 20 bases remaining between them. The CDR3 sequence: CASRSDRHLSSYNSPLHF. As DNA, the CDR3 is TGTGCCAGCCGCTCGGACAGACACTTAAGCTCCTATAATTCACCCCTCCACTTT.

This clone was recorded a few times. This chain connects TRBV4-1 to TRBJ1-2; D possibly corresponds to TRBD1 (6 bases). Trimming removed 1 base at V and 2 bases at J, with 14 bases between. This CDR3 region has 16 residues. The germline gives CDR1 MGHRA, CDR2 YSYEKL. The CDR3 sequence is CASSQGRDKVNYGYTF. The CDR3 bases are TGCGCCAGCAGCCAAGGCCGGGACAAGGTAAACTATGGCTACACCTTC.

CDR3 nucleotide sequence: TGTGCCAGCGTAGGTCAGGCGCCCACTGAAGCTTTCTTT. It is translated as CASVGQAPTEAFF. The chain uses TRBV6-6 and TRBJ1-1; D remains ambiguous. This CDR3 is 13 amino acids long. Germline V gives CDR1 MNHNY, CDR2 SVGAGI (reference sequence). V was shortened by 8 bases and J by 4 bases, with 14 bases between the two germline ends.

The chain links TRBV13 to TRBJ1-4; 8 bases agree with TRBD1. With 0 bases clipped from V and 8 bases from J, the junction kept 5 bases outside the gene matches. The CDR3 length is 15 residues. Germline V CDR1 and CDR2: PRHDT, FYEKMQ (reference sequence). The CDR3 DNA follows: TGTGCCAGCAGCTTAGGCGGCAGGGGGCGAGAAAAACTGTTTTTT. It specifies CASSLGGRGREKLFF.

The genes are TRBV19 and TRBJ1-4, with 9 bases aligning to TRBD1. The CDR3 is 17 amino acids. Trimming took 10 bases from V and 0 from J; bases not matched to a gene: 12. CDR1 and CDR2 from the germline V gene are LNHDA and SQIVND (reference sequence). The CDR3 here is CATSRDRVSATNEKLFF. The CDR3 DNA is TGTGCCACCTCCCGGGACAGGGTATCGGCAACTAATGAAAAACTGTTTTTT.

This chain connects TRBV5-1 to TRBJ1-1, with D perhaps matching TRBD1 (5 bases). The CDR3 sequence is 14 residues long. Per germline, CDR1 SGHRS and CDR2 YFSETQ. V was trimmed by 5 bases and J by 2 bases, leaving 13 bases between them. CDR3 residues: CASRNSGHNTEAFF. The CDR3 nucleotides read TGCGCCAGCAGAAACTCAGGGCATAACACTGAAGCTTTCTTT.

CDR3 amino acids: CASSTLGPYEQYF. The CDR3, as DNA: TGTGCCAGCAGCACACTAGGTCCCTACGAGCAGTACTTC. The chain links TRBV7-9 to TRBJ2-7, with D tentatively TRBD2 (5 bases). The CDR3 length is 13 residues. Germline-derived CDR1 and CDR2 are SEHNR and FQNEAQ (reference sequence). Trimming pared 5 bases from V and 2 bases from J, leaving 10 bases between.

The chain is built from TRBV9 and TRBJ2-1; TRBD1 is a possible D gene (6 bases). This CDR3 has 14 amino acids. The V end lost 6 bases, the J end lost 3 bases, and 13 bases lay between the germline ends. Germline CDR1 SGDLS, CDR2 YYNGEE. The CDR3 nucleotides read TGTGCCAGCACAAAGGACAGACGCTACAATGAGCAGTTCTTC. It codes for CASTKDRRYNEQFF. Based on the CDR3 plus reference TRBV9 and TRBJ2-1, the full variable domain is DSGVTQTPKHLITATGQRVTLRCSPRSGDLSVYWYQQSLDQGLQFLIQYYNGEERAKGNILERFSAQQFPDLHSELNLSSLELGDSALYFCASTKDRRYNEQFFGPGTRLTVL.

CDR3 region: CASSLVAGSGTDTQYF. The CDR3 coding sequence is TGTGCCAGCAGCTTAGTAGCGGGTTCGGGGACAGATACGCAGTATTTT. The chain employs TRBV11-3 and TRBJ2-3; 7 bases agree with TRBD2. The CDR3 covers 16 residues. V shed 1 base and J 3 bases; nucleotides not matched to a gene: 7. CDR1 and CDR2 from the germline V gene are SGHNT and YENEEA.

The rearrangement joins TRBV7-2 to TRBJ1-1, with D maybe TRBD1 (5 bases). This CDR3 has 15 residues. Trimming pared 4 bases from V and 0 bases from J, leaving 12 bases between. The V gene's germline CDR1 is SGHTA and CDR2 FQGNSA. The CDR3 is CASSSRGGVNTEAFF. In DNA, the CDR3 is TGTGCCAGCAGCTCTAGGGGTGGTGTGAACACTGAAGCTTTCTTT. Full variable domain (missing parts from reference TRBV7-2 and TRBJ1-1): GAGVSQSPSNKVTEKGKDVELRCDPISGHTALYWYRQSLGQGLEFLIYFQGNSAPDKSGLPSDRFSAERTGGSVSTLTIQRTQQEDSAVYLCASSSRGGVNTEAFFGQGTRLTVV.